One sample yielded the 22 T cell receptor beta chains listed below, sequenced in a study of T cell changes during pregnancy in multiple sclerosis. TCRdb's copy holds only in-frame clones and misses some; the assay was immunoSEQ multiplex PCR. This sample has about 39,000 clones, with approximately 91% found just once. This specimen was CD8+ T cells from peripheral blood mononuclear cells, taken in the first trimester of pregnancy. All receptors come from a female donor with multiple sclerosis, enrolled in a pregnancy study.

Here the CDR3 reads CASTLGQGYGYTF. The CDR3 DNA reads TGTGCCAGCACCCTCGGACAGGGGTATGGCTACACCTTC. V is TRBV2 and J is TRBJ1-2, with 9 bases identical to TRBD1. V shed 7 bases and J 5 bases; nucleotides not matched to a gene: 5. Germline values: CDR1 SNHLY, CDR2 FYNNEI. This CDR3 is built from 13 residues.

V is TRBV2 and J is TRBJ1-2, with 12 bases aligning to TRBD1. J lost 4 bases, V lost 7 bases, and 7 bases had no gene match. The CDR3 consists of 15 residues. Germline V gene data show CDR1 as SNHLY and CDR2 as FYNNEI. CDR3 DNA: TGTGCCAGCATCGGGGGGACAGGGGGCATCTATGGCTACACCTTC. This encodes CASIGGTGGIYGYTF. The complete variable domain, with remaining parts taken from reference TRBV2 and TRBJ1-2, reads EPEVTQTPSHQVTQMGQEVILRCVPISNHLYFYWYRQILGQKVEFLVSFYNNEISEKSEIFDDQFSVERPDGSNFTLKIRSTKLEDSAMYFCASIGGTGGIYGYTFGSGTRLTVV.

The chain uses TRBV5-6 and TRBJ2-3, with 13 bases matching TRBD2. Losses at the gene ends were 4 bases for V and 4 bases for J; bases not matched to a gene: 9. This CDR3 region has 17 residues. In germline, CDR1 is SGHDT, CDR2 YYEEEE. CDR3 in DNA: TGTGCCAGCAGCACAACTAGCGGGGGGGTTTTGGCAGATACGCAGTATTTT. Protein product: CASSTTSGGVLADTQYF.

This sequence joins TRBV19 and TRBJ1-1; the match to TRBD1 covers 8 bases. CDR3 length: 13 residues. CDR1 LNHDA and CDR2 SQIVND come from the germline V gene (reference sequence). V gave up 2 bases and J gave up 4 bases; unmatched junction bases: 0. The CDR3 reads CASSITGGTEAFF. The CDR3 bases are TGTGCCAGTAGTATAACAGGGGGCACTGAAGCTTTCTTT.

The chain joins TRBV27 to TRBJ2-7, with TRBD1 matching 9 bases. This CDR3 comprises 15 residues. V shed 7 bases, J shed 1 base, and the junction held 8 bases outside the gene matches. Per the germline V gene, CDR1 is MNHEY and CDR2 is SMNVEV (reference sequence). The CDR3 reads CASTRTGEDSYEQYF. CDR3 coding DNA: TGTGCCAGCACCCGGACAGGGGAGGATTCCTACGAGCAGTACTTC.

The CDR3 DNA is TGTGCCAGCTCACCAAACGGGGGCACTGAAGCTTTCTTT. Translated, it gives CASSPNGGTEAFF. The rearrangement joins TRBV18 to TRBJ1-1, with D tentatively TRBD1 (5 bases). CDR3 size: 13 residues. Germline V CDR1 and CDR2: KGHSH, LQKENI. Trimming took off 2 bases at V and 4 bases at J, with 8 bases between the two ends.

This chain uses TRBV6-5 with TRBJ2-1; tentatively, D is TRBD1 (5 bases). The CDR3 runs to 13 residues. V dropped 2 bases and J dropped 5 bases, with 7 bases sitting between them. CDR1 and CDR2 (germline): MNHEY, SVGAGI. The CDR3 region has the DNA TGTGCCAGCAGTTACGGACAAAACAATGAGCAGTTCTTC. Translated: CASSYGQNNEQFF.

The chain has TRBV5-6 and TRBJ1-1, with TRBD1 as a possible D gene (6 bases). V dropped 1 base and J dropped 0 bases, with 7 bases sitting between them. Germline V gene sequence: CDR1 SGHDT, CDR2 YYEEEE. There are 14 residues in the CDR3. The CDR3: CASSLTGLNTEAFF. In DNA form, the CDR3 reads TGTGCCAGCAGCTTGACAGGGTTGAACACTGAAGCTTTCTTT.

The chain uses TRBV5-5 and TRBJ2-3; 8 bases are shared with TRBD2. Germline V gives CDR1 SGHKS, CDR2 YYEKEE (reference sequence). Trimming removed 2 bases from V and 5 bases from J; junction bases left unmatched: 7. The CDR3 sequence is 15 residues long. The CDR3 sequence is CASSFTERGLDTQYF. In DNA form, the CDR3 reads TGTGCCAGCAGCTTCACCGAGCGGGGGCTAGATACGCAGTATTTT.

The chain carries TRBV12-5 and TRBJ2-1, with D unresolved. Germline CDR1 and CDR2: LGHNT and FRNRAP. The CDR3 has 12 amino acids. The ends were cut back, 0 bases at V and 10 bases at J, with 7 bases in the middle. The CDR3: CASGLVYGEQFF. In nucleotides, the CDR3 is TGTGCTAGTGGTTTGGTATACGGGGAGCAGTTCTTC.

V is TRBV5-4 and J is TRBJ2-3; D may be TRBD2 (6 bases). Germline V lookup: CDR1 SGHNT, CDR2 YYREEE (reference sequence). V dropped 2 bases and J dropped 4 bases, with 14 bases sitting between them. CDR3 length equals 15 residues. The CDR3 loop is CASSFGWGVSDTQYF. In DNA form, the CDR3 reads TGTGCCAGCAGCTTTGGGTGGGGGGTTTCAGATACGCAGTATTTT. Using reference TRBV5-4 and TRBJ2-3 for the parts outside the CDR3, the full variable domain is ETGVTQSPTHLIKTRGQQVTLRCSSQSGHNTVSWYQQALGQGPQFIFQYYREEENGRGNFPPRFSGLQFPNYSSELNVNALELDDSALYLCASSFGWGVSDTQYFGPGTRLTVL.

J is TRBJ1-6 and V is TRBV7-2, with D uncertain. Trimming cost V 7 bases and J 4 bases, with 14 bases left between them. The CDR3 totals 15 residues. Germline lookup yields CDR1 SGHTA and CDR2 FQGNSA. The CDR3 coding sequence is TGTGCCAGCAACTCCGTTCAGGATTATAATTCACCCCTCCACTTT. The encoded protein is CASNSVQDYNSPLHF.

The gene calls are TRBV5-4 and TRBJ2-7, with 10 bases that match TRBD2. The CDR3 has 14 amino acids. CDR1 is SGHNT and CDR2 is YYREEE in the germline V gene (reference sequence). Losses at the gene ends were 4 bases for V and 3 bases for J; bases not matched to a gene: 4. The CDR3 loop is CASSPSGGLYEQYF. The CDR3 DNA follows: TGTGCCAGCAGCCCTAGCGGGGGACTCTACGAGCAGTACTTC.

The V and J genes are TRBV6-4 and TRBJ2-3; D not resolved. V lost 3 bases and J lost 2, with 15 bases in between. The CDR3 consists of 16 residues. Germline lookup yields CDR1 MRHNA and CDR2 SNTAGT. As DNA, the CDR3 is TGTGCCAGCAGTGATGATTATGGCGGAAACACAGATACGCAGTATTTT. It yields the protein CASSDDYGGNTDTQYF.

Written as DNA, the CDR3 is TGTGCCTGGAGTGCAGGACTAGCGGACTCTAACACAGATACGCAGTATTTT. Protein: CAWSAGLADSNTDTQYF. V and J are TRBV30 and TRBJ2-3, with 10 bases aligning to TRBD2. Germline V gene lookup returns CDR1 GTSNPN and CDR2 SVGIG (reference sequence). The length of the CDR3 is 17 residues. The V segment lost 1 base and the J segment 2 bases; nucleotides outside the gene matches: 9.

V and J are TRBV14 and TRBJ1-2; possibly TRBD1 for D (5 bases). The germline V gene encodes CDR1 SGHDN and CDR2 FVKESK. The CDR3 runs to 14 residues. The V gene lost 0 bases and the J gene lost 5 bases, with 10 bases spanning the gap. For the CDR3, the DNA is TGTGCCAGCAGCCAAGATCCTAAGGGGTATGGCTACACCTTC. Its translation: CASSQDPKGYGYTF.

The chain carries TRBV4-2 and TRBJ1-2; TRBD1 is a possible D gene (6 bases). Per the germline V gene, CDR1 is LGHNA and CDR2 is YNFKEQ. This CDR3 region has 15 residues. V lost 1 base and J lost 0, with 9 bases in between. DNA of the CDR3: TGTGCCAGCAGCCAAGCAGGGGAAGCTAACTATGGCTACACCTTC. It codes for CASSQAGEANYGYTF.

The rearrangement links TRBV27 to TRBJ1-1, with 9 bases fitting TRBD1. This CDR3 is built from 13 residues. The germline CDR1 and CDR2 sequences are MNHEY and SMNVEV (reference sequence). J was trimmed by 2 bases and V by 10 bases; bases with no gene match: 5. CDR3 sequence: CATRQGGNTEAFF. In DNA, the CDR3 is TGTGCCACCCGACAGGGGGGAAACACTGAAGCTTTCTTT.

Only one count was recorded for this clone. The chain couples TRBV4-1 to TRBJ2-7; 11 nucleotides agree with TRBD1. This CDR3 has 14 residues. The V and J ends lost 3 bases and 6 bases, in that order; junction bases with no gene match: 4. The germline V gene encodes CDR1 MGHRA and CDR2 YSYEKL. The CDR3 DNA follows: TGCGCCAGCAGCCAGGCCGGGACAGGGGGCGAGCAGTACTTC. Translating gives CASSQAGTGGEQYF.

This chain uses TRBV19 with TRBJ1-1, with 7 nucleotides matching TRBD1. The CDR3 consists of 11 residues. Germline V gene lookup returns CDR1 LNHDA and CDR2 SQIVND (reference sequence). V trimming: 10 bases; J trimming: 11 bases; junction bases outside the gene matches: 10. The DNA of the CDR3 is TGTGCCAATAGCATCCCAGGGGGTGCTTTCTTT. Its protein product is CANSIPGGAFF.

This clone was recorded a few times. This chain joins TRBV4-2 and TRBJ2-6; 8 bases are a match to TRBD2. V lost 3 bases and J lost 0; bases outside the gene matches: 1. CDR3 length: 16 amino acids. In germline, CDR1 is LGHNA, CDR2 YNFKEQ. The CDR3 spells CASSQSGGSGANVLTF. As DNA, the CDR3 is TGTGCCAGCAGCCAGAGCGGGGGCTCTGGGGCCAACGTCCTGACTTTC.

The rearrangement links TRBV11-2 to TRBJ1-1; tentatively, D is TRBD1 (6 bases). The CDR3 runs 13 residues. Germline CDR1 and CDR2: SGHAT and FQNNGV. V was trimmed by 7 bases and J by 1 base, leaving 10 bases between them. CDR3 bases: TGTGCCAGCACCATGACAGGGAACACTGAAGCTTTCTTT. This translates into CASTMTGNTEAFF. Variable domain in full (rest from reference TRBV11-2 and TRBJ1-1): EAGVAQSPRYKIIEKRQSVAFWCNPISGHATLYWYQQILGQGPKLLIQFQNNGVVDDSQLPKDRFSAERLKGVDSTLKIQPAKLEDSAVYLCASTMTGNTEAFFGQGTRLTVV.